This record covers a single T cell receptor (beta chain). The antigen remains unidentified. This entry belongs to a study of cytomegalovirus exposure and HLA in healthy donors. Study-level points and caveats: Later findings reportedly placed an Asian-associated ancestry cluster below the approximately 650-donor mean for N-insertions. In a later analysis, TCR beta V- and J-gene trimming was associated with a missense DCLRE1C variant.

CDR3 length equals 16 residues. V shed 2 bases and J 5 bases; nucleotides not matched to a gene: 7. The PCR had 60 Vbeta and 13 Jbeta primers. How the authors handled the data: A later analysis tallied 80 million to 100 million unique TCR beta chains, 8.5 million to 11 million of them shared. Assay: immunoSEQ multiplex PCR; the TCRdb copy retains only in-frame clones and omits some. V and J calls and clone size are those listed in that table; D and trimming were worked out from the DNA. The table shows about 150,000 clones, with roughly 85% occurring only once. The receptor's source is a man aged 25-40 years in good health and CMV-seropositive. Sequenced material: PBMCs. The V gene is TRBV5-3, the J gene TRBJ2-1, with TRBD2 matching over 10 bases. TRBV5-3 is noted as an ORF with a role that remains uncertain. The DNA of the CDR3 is TGTGCCAGAAGCTTCATTCCCGGGACTAGCGACAATGAGCAGTTCTTC. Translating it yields CARSFIPGTSDNEQFF.